Presented here are 26 T cell receptor beta chains from one specimen sequenced in a study of blood T cell repertoires in COVID-19. Sequenced by immunoSEQ multiplex PCR; TCRdb stores in-frame clones only, minus some. The sample includes around 310,000 clones, about 90% of them seen just once. The sample consisted of PBMCs or T cells enriched from blood (not recorded which). Receptor source: a young woman who had recovered from COVID-19.

The V call is TRBV6-6, the J call TRBJ1-5; possible D gene TRBD1, 6 bases. Germline V gene sequence: CDR1 MNHNY, CDR2 SVGAGI (reference sequence). This CDR3 contains 15 residues. V gave up 0 bases and J gave up 4 bases, with 10 bases separating them. CDR3 sequence: CASSYSRGGNQPQHF. CDR3 in DNA: TGTGCCAGCAGTTACTCCAGGGGCGGGAATCAGCCCCAGCATTTT.

The chain carries TRBV21-1 and TRBJ2-5; the D call of TRBD2 is as the table states it, not checked on the DNA. TRBV21-1 is described as a pseudogene. This CDR3 is 16 amino acids long. CDR3 in amino acids: CASSIGTGTSQETQYF. CDR3 nucleotides: TGTGCCAGCAGCATCGGAACCGGGACTAGTCAAGAGACCCAGTACTTC.

The rearrangement joins TRBV27 to TRBJ2-5, with 12 nucleotides matching TRBD2. With V trimmed by 5 bases and J by 3 bases, 10 bases remained unmatched. This CDR3 contains 17 residues. The germline CDR1 and CDR2 sequences are MNHEY and SMNVEV (reference sequence). The CDR3: CASSTQPGLAGKETQYF. CDR3 sequence (DNA): TGTGCCAGCAGTACCCAACCGGGACTAGCGGGCAAAGAGACCCAGTACTTC.

V is TRBV15 and J is TRBJ2-7; 10 positions match TRBD2. With 1 base clipped from V and 7 bases from J, the junction kept 7 bases outside the gene matches. Looked up from germline, CDR1 is LNHNV and CDR2 is YYDKDF (reference sequence). This CDR3 is 15 amino acids long. The DNA for the CDR3 is TGTGCCACCAGCAGAGGCCGACTAGCGGGCGGGGAGCAGTACTTC. This codes for CATSRGRLAGGEQYF. The complete variable domain, with remaining parts taken from reference TRBV15 and TRBJ2-7, reads DAMVIQNPRYQVTQFGKPVTLSCSQTLNHNVMYWYQQKSSQAPKLLFHYYDKDFNNEADTPDNFQSRRPNTSFCFLDIRSPGLGDTAMYLCATSRGRLAGGEQYFGPGTRLTVT.

The chain combines TRBV30 with TRBJ2-1, with 12 bases that match TRBD2. Germline V gene data show CDR1 as GTSNPN and CDR2 as SVGIG (reference sequence). This CDR3 is built from 15 residues. The trim removed 2 bases at V and 4 bases at J, leaving 3 bases unmatched. The CDR3 here is CAWSRGLAGYNEQFF. As DNA, the CDR3 is TGTGCCTGGAGTAGGGGACTAGCGGGTTACAATGAGCAGTTCTTC. Supplemented by reference TRBV30 and TRBJ2-1, the full variable domain reads SQTIHQWPATLVQPVGSPLSLECTVEGTSNPNLYWYRQAAGRGLQLLFYSVGIGQISSEVPQNLSASRPQDRQFILSSKKLLLSDSGFYLCAWSRGLAGYNEQFFGPGTRLTVL.

This clone was picked up one time. V is TRBV5-6 and J is TRBJ2-4; TRBD2 aligns across 14 bases. V was pared by 4 bases and J by 8 bases, with 5 bases of the junction left unmatched. The germline V gene has CDR1 SGHDT and CDR2 YYEEEE. The CDR3 runs 15 residues. The CDR3 DNA reads as TGTGCCAGCAGCCCACGGACTAGCGGGAGGTACATTCAGTACTTC. It yields the protein CASSPRTSGRYIQYF.

The rearrangement links TRBV6-5 to TRBJ2-7; the match to TRBD1 covers 11 bases. V dropped 4 bases and J dropped 4; count of bases not matched to a gene: 3. CDR3 length: 14 amino acids. Germline V CDR1 and CDR2: MNHEY, SVGAGI. In DNA, the CDR3 is TGTGCCAGCAGTTTAGGACAGGGGGCGTACGAGCAGTACTTC. Translated: CASSLGQGAYEQYF.

V usage is TRBV2 and J usage is TRBJ2-1; D may be TRBD1 (6 bases). This CDR3 spans 15 amino acids. V dropped 7 bases and J dropped 0 bases, with 13 bases sitting between them. CDR1 SNHLY and CDR2 FYNNEI come from the germline V gene. CDR3 coding DNA: TGTGCCAGCATCGAGAGGGGGAGCTCCTACAATGAGCAGTTCTTC. Encoded protein: CASIERGSSYNEQFF.

This clone was recorded only once. The chain combines TRBV6-5 with TRBJ2-5; no clear D gene. Trimming removed 3 bases from V and 2 bases from J, with 13 bases in between. The CDR3 runs to 15 residues. The germline gives CDR1 MNHEY, CDR2 SVGAGI. The chain's CDR3 is CASSYVVQTQETQYF. DNA of the CDR3: TGTGCCAGCAGTTATGTCGTACAGACACAAGAGACCCAGTACTTC.

This clone was picked up a small number of times. The CDR3: CASSLRGDQPQHF. The CDR3 bases are TGTGCCAGCAGTCTCAGGGGAGATCAGCCCCAGCATTTT. The genes are TRBV6-2 or TRBV6-3 and TRBJ1-5; D possibly corresponds to TRBD1 (6 bases). This CDR3 comprises 13 residues. Germline-derived CDR1 and CDR2 are MNHEY and SVGEGT. V lost 5 bases, J lost 5 bases, and 10 bases lay in between.

In the case of this clone: The sample has other DNA sequences that encode this CDR3 too. The chain employs TRBV7-6 and TRBJ2-2; a weak D match, TRBD2 (5 bases). Trimming left V 9 bases short and J 6 bases short, with 26 bases between. This CDR3 is 17 amino acids long. Germline V gene sequence: CDR1 SGHVS, CDR2 FNYEAQ. The CDR3 bases are TGTGCCAGTAGCCGACAACCGGGCGTGATCGGGGCCGGGGAGCTGTTTTTT. Translating it yields CASSRQPGVIGAGELFF.

This clone came up many times. CDR3 DNA sequence: TGTGCCAGCAGTGTGAGGAGTGAGCCAAGGATGGGTACGCAGTATTTT. Encoded protein: CASSVRSEPRMGTQYF. This chain uses TRBV6-7 with TRBJ2-3, with D unclear. TRBV6-7 is designated an ORF whose function remains uncertain. This CDR3 is built from 16 residues. V dropped 5 bases and J dropped 8 bases, with 23 bases sitting between them.

This chain connects TRBV6-2 or TRBV6-3 to TRBJ1-1; possible D gene TRBD1, 5 bases. The germline V gene encodes CDR1 MNHEY and CDR2 SVGEGT. Trimming stripped 0 bases from V and 1 base from J, with 12 bases between. The CDR3 loop spans 16 amino acids. The CDR3 DNA follows: TGTGCCAGCAGTTACTCGCTCGGAGGGACGAACACTGAAGCTTTCTTT. This encodes CASSYSLGGTNTEAFF.

The V call is TRBV6-1, the J call TRBJ2-1; D is perhaps TRBD1 (5 bases). V dropped 0 bases and J dropped 7 bases, with 13 bases sitting between them. Germline V gives CDR1 MNHNS, CDR2 SASEGT. The CDR3 is 15 residues long. The CDR3 region has the DNA TGTGCCAGCAGTGAAGCCCATAGACAGAAGAATGAGCAGTTCTTC. This encodes CASSEAHRQKNEQFF.

This chain uses TRBV4-1 with TRBJ2-7; 13 nucleotides line up with TRBD2. Germline trimming cut 4 bases from V and 2 bases from J; bases unmatched to any gene: 2. The length of the CDR3 is 15 residues. CDR1 MGHRA and CDR2 YSYEKL come from the germline V gene. CDR3 in amino acids: CASSLGLAGAYEQYF. CDR3 DNA sequence: TGCGCCAGCAGCCTCGGACTAGCGGGAGCCTACGAGCAGTACTTC.

The V call is TRBV27, the J call TRBJ2-7, with 8 bases matching TRBD2. This CDR3 contains 18 residues. CDR1 and CDR2 from the germline V gene are MNHEY and SMNVEV (reference sequence). V was clipped by 2 bases and J by 4 bases; unmatched bases: 16. This chain's CDR3 is CASSLRAGLAYAGYEQYF. The CDR3 nucleotides are TGTGCCAGCAGTTTACGGGCAGGACTAGCCTACGCAGGTTACGAGCAGTACTTC.

The chain links TRBV29-1 to TRBJ1-1, with 7 bases that match TRBD1. This CDR3 has 15 amino acids. CDR1 and CDR2 (germline): SQVTM, ANQGSEA. Trimming took 7 bases from V and 5 from J; bases not matched to a gene: 16. Here the CDR3 reads CSASRRAGGETEAFF. CDR3 nucleotide sequence: TGCAGCGCCTCTCGGCGGGCAGGGGGTGAGACTGAAGCTTTCTTT.

The table lists this clone with a count of one. This rearrangement joins TRBV7-9 to TRBJ2-1; D is possibly TRBD2 (6 bases). This CDR3 spans 16 amino acids. V was pared by 5 bases and J by 8 bases, with 22 bases between. Germline V gene lookup returns CDR1 SEHNR and CDR2 FQNEAQ (reference sequence). CDR3 protein: CASSPSGWAPRDEQFF. CDR3 bases: TGTGCCAGCAGCCCAAGCGGGTGGGCCCCCAGGGATGAGCAGTTCTTC.

This rearrangement joins TRBV6-1 to TRBJ2-1; 11 bases are shared with TRBD2. The J segment lost 3 bases and the V segment lost 4 bases, leaving 5 bases of the junction unmatched. The CDR3 is 16 amino acids. CDR1 and CDR2 from the germline V gene are MNHNS and SASEGT. The CDR3 loop reads CASSGWTSGLYNEQFF. CDR3 nucleotides: TGTGCCAGCAGTGGGTGGACTAGCGGGCTCTACAATGAGCAGTTCTTC.

A single count supports this clone. This rearrangement joins TRBV27 to TRBJ1-2, with a tentative D call TRBD1 (5 bases). This CDR3 has 15 amino acids. From germline, CDR1 is MNHEY and CDR2 SMNVEV (reference sequence). Trimming removed 2 bases at V and 7 bases at J, with 17 bases between. CDR3 coding DNA: TGTGCCAGCAGTTTAAACGGGGACGGGAGGGCTGGCTACACCTTC. It translates to CASSLNGDGRAGYTF.

In DNA, the CDR3 is TGTGCCAGCAGCTTAGGAACGACAGGGACGAACACTGAAGCTTTCTTT. This gives the protein CASSLGTTGTNTEAFF. The chain links TRBV7-9 to TRBJ1-1; 7 bases align to TRBD1. Germline lookup yields CDR1 SEHNR and CDR2 FQNEAQ (reference sequence). V dropped 1 base and J dropped 1; count of bases not matched to a gene: 6. The CDR3 extends over 16 amino acids.

The chain couples TRBV2 to TRBJ1-1, with D possibly being TRBD1 (6 bases). The CDR3 covers 13 residues. Per germline, CDR1 SNHLY and CDR2 FYNNEI. Trimming removed 7 bases at V and 5 bases at J, with 14 bases between. CDR3 region: CASNNRVGTEAFF. In DNA, the CDR3 is TGTGCCAGCAACAACAGGGTAGGGACTGAAGCTTTCTTT.

V gene TRBV14 combines with J gene TRBJ1-1, with unresolved D. This CDR3 comprises 13 residues. V was shortened by 9 bases and J by 6 bases, with 17 bases between the two germline ends. Germline V gene lookup returns CDR1 SGHDN and CDR2 FVKESK. For the CDR3, the DNA is TGTGCCAGTACCCAAAACTTCCGGGCTGAAGCTTTCTTT. The encoded protein is CASTQNFRAEAFF.

The V and J genes are TRBV7-9 and TRBJ2-5, with 9 bases matching TRBD2. The CDR3 is 17 residues long. The J segment lost 0 bases and the V segment lost 5 bases, leaving 10 bases of the junction unmatched. Germline V CDR1 and CDR2: SEHNR, FQNEAQ (reference sequence). CDR3 nucleotides: TGTGCCAGCAGCAGGGGTAGCGGGAGAGCGTACCAAGAGACCCAGTACTTC. It encodes CASSRGSGRAYQETQYF.

The chain links TRBV6-6 to TRBJ1-2, with D uncertain. The V end was cut by 4 bases, the J end by 2 bases, with 8 bases between. This CDR3 has 13 residues. Per the germline V gene, CDR1 is MNHNY and CDR2 is SVGAGI (reference sequence). The CDR3 DNA reads TGTGCCAGCAGTTTCCCGGTAAACTATGGCTACACCTTC. Amino acids: CASSFPVNYGYTF.

The chain combines TRBV28 with TRBJ2-1; TRBD1 matches at 8 bases. The junction had 3 bases not matched to a gene; V was cut back by 4 bases and J by 4 bases. There are 14 residues in the CDR3. Germline V gives CDR1 MDHEN, CDR2 SYDVKM. The CDR3 sequence is CASSWTGQYNEQFF. The DNA for the CDR3 is TGTGCCAGCAGTTGGACAGGGCAATACAATGAGCAGTTCTTC.